The 19 T cell receptor beta chains presented below share a single source sample, sequenced in a study of blood T cell repertoires in COVID-19. TCRdb's table, derived via immunoSEQ multiplex PCR, lists solely in-frame clones and lacks some. The data contain 200,000 to 250,000 clones, 60% to 85% of them singletons. The source material was peripheral blood. These TCRs come from a woman aged 70-85 years with acute or convalescent COVID-19.

The chain is built from TRBV11-2 and TRBJ2-1, with 11 bases lining up with TRBD2. The CDR3 is 17 amino acids. Trimming took 3 bases from V and 4 from J; bases not matched to a gene: 8. CDR1 and CDR2 from the germline V gene are SGHAT and FQNNGV. The DNA of the CDR3 is TGTGCCAGCAGCTTTCCGGGTAGCGGGAGGGGGTACAATGAGCAGTTCTTC. This encodes CASSFPGSGRGYNEQFF. The variable domain in full, completed from reference TRBV11-2 and TRBJ2-1, reads EAGVAQSPRYKIIEKRQSVAFWCNPISGHATLYWYQQILGQGPKLLIQFQNNGVVDDSQLPKDRFSAERLKGVDSTLKIQPAKLEDSAVYLCASSFPGSGRGYNEQFFGPGTRLTVL.

The V gene is TRBV24-1, the J gene TRBJ2-1, with a tentative D call TRBD1 (6 bases). From germline, CDR1 is KGHDR and CDR2 SFDVKD. V gave up 6 bases and J gave up 3 bases, with 8 bases separating them. This CDR3 is 13 amino acids long. CDR3 in amino acids: CATSQDSYNEQFF. CDR3 DNA: TGTGCCACCAGTCAGGACAGCTACAATGAGCAGTTCTTC.

CDR3 loop: CASSQIRQGLYNEQFF. Here the CDR3 DNA reads TGTGCCAGCAGCCAAATCCGACAGGGTTTATACAATGAGCAGTTCTTC. The chain uses TRBV9 and TRBJ2-1; the match to TRBD1 covers 7 bases. This CDR3 region has 16 residues. CDR1 and CDR2 from the germline V gene are SGDLS and YYNGEE. J was trimmed by 4 bases and V by 4 bases; bases with no gene match: 11.

This clone has just a few counts. The chain links TRBV5-1 to TRBJ2-2; a possible D gene is TRBD1 (6 bases). The length of the CDR3 is 15 residues. Trimming stripped 0 bases from V and 2 bases from J, with 8 bases between. CDR1 is SGHRS and CDR2 is YFSETQ in the germline V gene. CDR3 nucleotides: TGCGCCAGCAGCTTGGACAGGGAAAACACCGGGGAGCTGTTTTTT. The encoded protein is CASSLDRENTGELFF.

This chain uses TRBV5-6 with TRBJ2-5, with D unclear. Germline V lookup: CDR1 SGHDT, CDR2 YYEEEE. V lost 4 bases, J lost 4 bases, and 11 bases lay in between. This CDR3 has 13 residues. The CDR3 bases are TGTGCCAGCAGCCGAGACATGCGAGAGACCCAGTACTTC. This translates into CASSRDMRETQYF.

The chain joins TRBV5-4 to TRBJ2-5; 8 bases fit TRBD2. The J segment lost 2 bases and the V segment lost 4 bases, leaving 7 bases of the junction unmatched. The V gene's germline CDR1 is SGHNT and CDR2 YYREEE (reference sequence). This CDR3 is 15 amino acids long. In nucleotides, the CDR3 is TGTGCCAGCAGCCCGGGCGGGGGGAAGCAAGAGACCCAGTACTTC. Its translation is CASSPGGGKQETQYF.

About this clone: Mismatch with germline at one junction end may stem from a read error. V gene TRBV2 combines with J gene TRBJ2-1, with unresolved D. Germline V gene sequence: CDR1 SNHLY, CDR2 FYNNEI. CDR3 length: 12 residues. CDR3 DNA sequence: TGTGCAAGCAGTGGCGGCTCACGGGAGCAGTTCTTC. Translation gives CASSGGSREQFF.

This clone has just one count. V gene TRBV28 combines with J gene TRBJ1-2; TRBD1 agrees at 10 bases. The CDR3 covers 15 residues. J was trimmed by 3 bases and V by 2 bases; bases with no gene match: 3. The germline CDR1 and CDR2 sequences are MDHEN and SYDVKM. The CDR3 sequence is CASSLGTGDDYGYTF. CDR3 coding DNA: TGTGCCAGCAGTTTAGGGACAGGGGACGACTATGGCTACACCTTC.

The CDR3 reads CASSEAGTGELFF. CDR3 coding DNA: TGTGCCAGCAGTGAAGCCGGCACCGGGGAGCTGTTTTTT. V gene TRBV2 combines with J gene TRBJ2-2, with D uncertain. Per the germline V gene, CDR1 is SNHLY and CDR2 is FYNNEI. The CDR3 totals 13 residues. V was trimmed by 0 bases and J by 4 bases, leaving 3 bases between them. Supplemented by reference TRBV2 and TRBJ2-2, the full variable domain reads EPEVTQTPSHQVTQMGQEVILRCVPISNHLYFYWYRQILGQKVEFLVSFYNNEISEKSEIFDDQFSVERPDGSNFTLKIRSTKLEDSAMYFCASSEAGTGELFFGEGSRLTVL.

The CDR3 bases are TGTGCCAGCAGGGTTAGCGGGAGGGTTAGCACAGATACGCAGTATTTT. Its protein product is CASRVSGRVSTDTQYF. This chain uses TRBV2 with TRBJ2-3; 11 nucleotides agree with TRBD2. The length of the CDR3 is 16 residues. Unmatched junction bases numbered 5, after V lost 6 bases and J lost 0 bases. The germline gives CDR1 SNHLY, CDR2 FYNNEI. The full variable domain, in which reference TRBV2 and TRBJ2-3 provide the parts outside the CDR3, is EPEVTQTPSHQVTQMGQEVILRCVPISNHLYFYWYRQILGQKVEFLVSFYNNEISEKSEIFDDQFSVERPDGSNFTLKIRSTKLEDSAMYFCASRVSGRVSTDTQYFGPGTRLTVL.

The chain is built from TRBV5-4 and TRBJ2-1; 10 bases are shared with TRBD2. This CDR3 has 13 amino acids. The germline V gene encodes CDR1 SGHNT and CDR2 YYREEE (reference sequence). The V segment lost 4 bases and the J segment 10 bases; nucleotides outside the gene matches: 5. CDR3: CASSTTSGNEQFF. CDR3 DNA: TGTGCCAGCAGCACAACTAGCGGGAACGAGCAGTTCTTC.

This rearrangement joins TRBV15 to TRBJ2-7; D unresolved. CDR1 is LNHNV, CDR2 YYDKDF, per germline (reference sequence). The CDR3 has 13 residues. The ends were cut back, 3 bases at V and 4 bases at J, with 10 bases in the middle. The CDR3 region has the DNA TGTGCCACCAGCAGGGGCAGGCCTTACGAGCAGTACTTC. It encodes CATSRGRPYEQYF.

This clone was observed once. The genes are TRBV5-6 and TRBJ2-7; 9 bases line up with TRBD1. Losses at the gene ends were 2 bases for V and 5 bases for J; bases not matched to a gene: 8. The CDR3 consists of 15 residues. Germline lookup yields CDR1 SGHDT and CDR2 YYEEEE. The CDR3 region has the DNA TGTGCCAGCAGCTTCCGGGACAGGGAGTTTCACGAGCAGTACTTC. Encoded protein: CASSFRDREFHEQYF.

V is TRBV3-1 (or the pseudogene TRBV3-2) and J is TRBJ1-2; D gene unclear. The length of the CDR3 is 16 residues. CDR1 is LGHDT and CDR2 is YNNKEL in the germline V gene (reference sequence). V lost 1 base, J lost 2 bases, and 14 bases lay in between. CDR3 sequence: CASSQVGAGSNYGYTF. The CDR3 nucleotides are TGTGCCAGCAGCCAAGTTGGCGCAGGATCAAACTATGGCTACACCTTC.

The chain joins TRBV7-9 to TRBJ2-7; D is perhaps TRBD1 (5 bases). Germline CDR1 reads SEHNR; CDR2 reads FQNEAQ (reference sequence). V was trimmed by 6 bases and J by 3 bases, leaving 12 bases between them. The CDR3 is 13 residues long. The CDR3 sequence: CASRSSDSYEQYF. CDR3 DNA: TGTGCCAGCAGATCCTCCGACAGCTACGAGCAGTACTTC.

V gene TRBV11-1 combines with J gene TRBJ2-2; D not resolved. This CDR3 has 15 residues. The germline V and J ends were trimmed by 1 base and 3 bases, with 9 bases remaining between them. In germline, CDR1 is SGHAT, CDR2 FQDESV (reference sequence). The CDR3 DNA sequence: TGTGCCAGCAGCTTAGGGCAGGTGCACACCGGGGAGCTGTTTTTT. Residues: CASSLGQVHTGELFF. Drawing the rest from reference TRBV11-1 and TRBJ2-2, the complete variable domain is EAEVAQSPRYKITEKSQAVAFWCDPISGHATLYWYRQILGQGPELLVQFQDESVVDDSQLPKDRFSAERLKGVDSTLKIQPAELGDSAMYLCASSLGQVHTGELFFGEGSRLTVL.

This clone occurred a few times. The chain has TRBV6-5 and TRBJ1-5; 7 positions agree with TRBD1. Germline V CDR1 and CDR2: MNHEY, SVGAGI. Trimming cost V 6 bases and J 4 bases; bases outside gene matches: 6. The CDR3 totals 14 residues. CDR3: CASSRDRVNQPQHF. DNA of the CDR3: TGTGCCAGCAGCAGAGACAGGGTAAATCAGCCCCAGCATTTT.

This chain uses TRBV7-8 with TRBJ2-5; TRBD2 agrees at 15 bases. The J segment lost 4 bases and the V segment lost 5 bases, leaving 11 bases of the junction unmatched. Germline V gene data show CDR1 as SGHVS and CDR2 as FQNEAQ. This CDR3 has 18 amino acids. The DNA for the CDR3 is TGTGCCAGCAGCCCCGGACTAGCGGGAGGGAGTGTTCTAGAGACCCAGTACTTC. Translating gives CASSPGLAGGSVLETQYF.

The genes are TRBV29-1 and TRBJ2-6, with D possibly matching TRBD2 (5 bases). The CDR3 contains 18 residues. V shed 6 bases and J shed 0 bases, with 21 bases lying between them. The germline CDR1 and CDR2 sequences are SQVTM and ANQGSEA. CDR3 nucleotides: TGCAGCGTGATCTTATGGGAGACTAATCGCTCTGGGGCCAACGTCCTGACTTTC. Its protein is CSVILWETNRSGANVLTF.